The next 19 T cell receptor beta chains were all read from a single sample in a study of blood T cell repertoires in COVID-19. Here immunoSEQ multiplex PCR was the method, and the copy in TCRdb shows in-frame clones only, minus some. The sample has some 200,000 clones; approximately 90% are singletons. The specimen sequenced was PBMCs or T cells enriched from blood (not recorded which). Receptors originate from a woman aged 40 to 50 with acute COVID-19.

The chain couples TRBV5-4 to TRBJ2-5; D not certain. This CDR3 has 14 amino acids. CDR1 and CDR2 from the germline V gene are SGHNT and YYREEE (reference sequence). V lost 5 bases, J lost 1 base, and 12 bases lay in between. For the CDR3, the DNA is TGTGCCAGCAGTTCCCCCCCAGGCCAAGAGACCCAGTACTTC. It translates to CASSSPPGQETQYF.

CDR3: CASSPKSDRLNTEAFF. The CDR3 bases are TGTGCCAGCTCACCAAAGTCAGACAGACTGAACACTGAAGCTTTCTTT. The chain recombines TRBV18 with TRBJ1-1; the D gene is possibly TRBD1 (5 bases). This CDR3 spans 16 amino acids. Germline assignment: CDR1 KGHSH and CDR2 LQKENI. V was cut by 2 bases and J by 0 bases, with 13 bases left in between.

The chain combines TRBV27 with TRBJ2-7; 9 nucleotides match TRBD1. Germline CDR1 and CDR2: MNHEY and SMNVEV (reference sequence). This CDR3 region has 15 residues. The junction had 7 bases not matched to a gene; V was cut back by 5 bases and J by 2 bases. The CDR3 region is CASSRTGAITYEQYF. CDR3 nucleotides: TGTGCCAGCAGTCGGACAGGGGCGATCACCTACGAGCAGTACTTC.

V is TRBV5-8 and J is TRBJ1-3; tentatively, D is TRBD1 (5 bases). There are 15 residues in the CDR3. Trimming left V 4 bases short and J 0 bases short, with 11 bases between. Germline CDR1 and CDR2: SGHTS and YDEGEE. For the CDR3, the DNA is TGTGCCAGCAGCGGGGGACTGTTCTCTGGAAACACCATATATTTT. It codes for CASSGGLFSGNTIYF.

The rearrangement joins TRBV6-2 or TRBV6-3 to TRBJ1-3; D perhaps matches TRBD1 (6 bases). Germline CDR1 is MNHEY and CDR2 is SVGEGT. This CDR3 is 16 amino acids long. Trimming removed 1 base at V and 0 bases at J, with 10 bases between. The CDR3 loop is CASSYLRTASGNTIYF. As DNA, the CDR3 is TGTGCCAGCAGTTACTTACGGACAGCCTCTGGAAACACCATATATTTT.

The chain carries TRBV14 and TRBJ1-2; D not certain. Germline loops: CDR1 SGHDN, CDR2 FVKESK. This CDR3 region has 15 residues. Trimming left V 1 base short and J 7 bases short, with 16 bases between. The CDR3 loop reads CASSQVGKARSGYTF. Here the CDR3 DNA reads TGTGCCAGCAGCCAAGTCGGGAAAGCTCGGTCTGGCTACACCTTC.

The CDR3 DNA follows: TGCAGTGCTAGTTCTGCGGGAAAAGAGACCCAGTACTTC. Its protein product is CSASSAGKETQYF. The gene calls are TRBV20-1 and TRBJ2-5, with D perhaps TRBD2 (6 bases). This CDR3 is 13 amino acids long. The V gene lost 3 bases and the J gene lost 3 bases, with 11 bases spanning the gap. The germline V gene encodes CDR1 DFQATT and CDR2 SNEGSKA (reference sequence).

The rearrangement uses TRBV7-9 and TRBJ1-1; 7 bases are a match to TRBD1. The germline CDR1 and CDR2 sequences are SEHNR and FQNEAQ (reference sequence). The length of the CDR3 is 14 residues. V lost 5 bases, J lost 1 base, and 4 bases stayed unmatched. DNA for the CDR3: TGTGCCAGCAGCCCTCGACAGGGGAACACTGAAGCTTTCTTT. It codes for CASSPRQGNTEAFF.

This chain connects TRBV19 to TRBJ1-2, with 9 bases matching TRBD1. Germline V gives CDR1 LNHDA, CDR2 SQIVND (reference sequence). This CDR3 comprises 17 residues. V trimming: 4 bases; J trimming: 4 bases; junction bases outside the gene matches: 13. CDR3 sequence: CASSKLDRGVLGYGYTF. The CDR3 region has the DNA TGTGCCAGTAGTAAACTAGACAGGGGGGTTCTCGGCTATGGCTACACCTTC.

This chain uses TRBV7-9 with TRBJ1-2; the match to TRBD1 covers 9 bases. The V gene end was trimmed by 2 bases and the J gene end by 8 bases; junction bases not matched to a gene: 3. CDR1 is SEHNR and CDR2 is FQNEAQ in the germline V gene (reference sequence). The CDR3 loop spans 13 amino acids. CDR3 bases: TGTGCCAGCAGCTTACGGGACAGGGAGGGCTACACCTTC. Amino acids: CASSLRDREGYTF.

J is TRBJ1-1 and V is TRBV5-6; D is unclear. With 2 bases removed from V and 5 bases from J, the gap between germline ends came to 4 bases. The CDR3 has 11 amino acids. Germline CDR1 and CDR2: SGHDT and YYEEEE. The CDR3 sequence is CASSFNTEAFF. The DNA for the CDR3 is TGTGCCAGCAGCTTCAATACTGAAGCTTTCTTT.

This chain uses TRBV7-9 with TRBJ2-7; TRBD2 aligns across 12 bases. Unmatched junction bases numbered 5, after V lost 5 bases and J lost 3 bases. Germline V CDR1 and CDR2: SEHNR, FQNEAQ (reference sequence). CDR3 length: 15 residues. The CDR3 is CASSPRTSGDYEQYF. CDR3 DNA sequence: TGTGCCAGCAGCCCCCGGACTAGCGGGGACTACGAGCAGTACTTC.

This chain joins TRBV27 and TRBJ2-7; 9 nucleotides agree with TRBD1. Germline V gives CDR1 MNHEY, CDR2 SMNVEV (reference sequence). The ends lost 3 bases at V and 2 bases at J; junction bases unmatched: 2. The CDR3 is 14 residues long. The CDR3 nucleotides are TGTGCCAGCAGTTTGGGACAGGGACCCTACGAGCAGTACTTC. Residues: CASSLGQGPYEQYF.

This chain uses TRBV19 with TRBJ1-3; no firm D call. V was cut by 6 bases and J by 1 base, with 7 bases left in between. CDR1 and CDR2 (germline): LNHDA, SQIVND (reference sequence). The CDR3 is 13 residues long. The CDR3: CASRFPSGNTIYF. CDR3 DNA sequence: TGTGCCAGTAGATTCCCGTCTGGAAACACCATATATTTT.

The chain uses TRBV6-5 and TRBJ1-3, with 7 bases that match TRBD1. CDR3 length: 12 residues. The germline V gene has CDR1 MNHEY and CDR2 SVGAGI. Losses at the gene ends were 8 bases for V and 9 bases for J; bases not matched to a gene: 7. The DNA for the CDR3 is TGTGCCAGCGGCCAACAGGGGATCACCATATATTTT. This codes for CASGQQGITIYF.

The rearrangement joins TRBV19 to TRBJ1-5; 11 bases fit TRBD1. This CDR3 comprises 14 residues. Germline loops: CDR1 LNHDA, CDR2 SQIVND (reference sequence). V was pared by 5 bases and J by 9 bases, with 6 bases of the junction left unmatched. The CDR3 DNA is TGTGCCAGTAGTCCTGGGACAGGGGGACGGCCCCAGCATTTT. Translating gives CASSPGTGGRPQHF.

The V and J genes are TRBV19 and TRBJ2-3; 10 positions agree with TRBD1. V was clipped by 6 bases and J by 5 bases; unmatched bases: 8. The CDR3 extends over 15 amino acids. CDR1 is LNHDA, CDR2 SQIVND, per germline (reference sequence). CDR3 residues: CASRKDRGKRDTQYF. CDR3 sequence (DNA): TGTGCCAGTAGAAAGGACAGGGGGAAGAGAGATACGCAGTATTTT.

The V gene is TRBV9, the J gene TRBJ2-1; 7 bases are shared with TRBD2. CDR1 is SGDLS and CDR2 is YYNGEE in the germline V gene. Trimming cost V 4 bases and J 3 bases; bases outside gene matches: 16. This CDR3 has 18 amino acids. The CDR3 nucleotides read TGTGCCAGCAGCCCGAGGAGTGGGGGACTACGCGACTACAATGAGCAGTTCTTC. Encoded protein: CASSPRSGGLRDYNEQFF.

The chain combines TRBV27 with TRBJ1-2; D possibly corresponds to TRBD1 (6 bases). The germline gives CDR1 MNHEY, CDR2 SMNVEV (reference sequence). Trimming stripped 3 bases from V and 5 bases from J, with 13 bases between. The length of the CDR3 is 14 residues. CDR3 loop: CASSFAGALYGYTF. The DNA of the CDR3 is TGTGCCAGCAGTTTCGCAGGGGCCCTGTATGGCTACACCTTC.